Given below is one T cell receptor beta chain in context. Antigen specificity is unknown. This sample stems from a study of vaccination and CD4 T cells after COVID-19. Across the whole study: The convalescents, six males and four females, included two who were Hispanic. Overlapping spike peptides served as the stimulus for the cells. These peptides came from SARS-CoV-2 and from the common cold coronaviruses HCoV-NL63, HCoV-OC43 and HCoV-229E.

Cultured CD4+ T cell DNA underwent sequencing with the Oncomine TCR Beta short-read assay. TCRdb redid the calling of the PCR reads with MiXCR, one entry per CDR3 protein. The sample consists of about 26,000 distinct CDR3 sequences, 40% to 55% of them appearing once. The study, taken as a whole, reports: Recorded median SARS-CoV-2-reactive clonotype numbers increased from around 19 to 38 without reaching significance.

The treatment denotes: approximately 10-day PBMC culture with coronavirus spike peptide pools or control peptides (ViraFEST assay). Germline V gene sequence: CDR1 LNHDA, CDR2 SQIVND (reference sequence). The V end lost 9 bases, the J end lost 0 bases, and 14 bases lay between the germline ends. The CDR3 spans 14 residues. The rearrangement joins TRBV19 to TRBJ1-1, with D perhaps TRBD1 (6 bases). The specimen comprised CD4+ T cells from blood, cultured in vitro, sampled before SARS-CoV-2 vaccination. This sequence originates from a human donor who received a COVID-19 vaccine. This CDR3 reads CASIDRNLNTEAFF. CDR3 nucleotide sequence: TGTGCCAGCATAGACAGGAACCTGAACACTGAAGCTTTCTTT.